Listed below are T cell receptor beta chains from one sample, sequenced in a study of blood T cell repertoires in COVID-19. TCRdb's table, derived via immunoSEQ multiplex PCR, lists solely in-frame clones and lacks some. The table includes about 480,000 clones, 85% to 90% detected once. Sequenced material: PBMCs or T cells enriched from blood (not recorded which). These receptors came from a middle-aged woman who had recovered from COVID-19. Both conserved end residues are part of each CDR3. The D gene is left open where the match is weak. Clone size, where shown, is once, few, many, or a class for clones that have expanded.

. | . | TRBJ1-2 | TRBV6-7 | CASSWNSPTNYGYTF | TGTGCCAGCAGTTGGAATAGCCCCACTAACTATGGCTACACCTTC
TRBD1 | . | TRBJ2-7 | TRBV24-1 | CATNFGTEFYEQYF | TGTGCCACCAACTTCGGGACAGAGTTCTACGAGCAGTACTTC
TRBD2 | once | TRBJ2-7 | TRBV27 | CASKWGSGSSYEQYF | TGTGCCAGCAAGTGGGGTAGCGGGAGCTCCTACGAGCAGTACTTC
TRBD1 | . | TRBJ2-5 | TRBV3-1/TRBV3-2 | CASSPSRTGGVGETQYF | TGTGCCAGCAGCCCGAGCCGGACAGGGGGCGTAGGGGAGACCCAGTACTTC
. | . | TRBJ1-2 | TRBV4-1 | CASSHKRQDPANYGYTF | TGCGCCAGCAGCCACAAAAGACAGGACCCAGCTAACTATGGCTACACCTTC
. | . | TRBJ1-5 | TRBV27 | CASGNYWTGNQPQHF | TGTGCCAGTGGAAACTACTGGACTGGAAATCAGCCCCAGCATTTT
. | . | TRBJ2-7 | TRBV4-3 | CASSQDLTGGYEQYF | TGCGCCAGCAGCCAAGATCTTACGGGTGGGTACGAGCAGTACTTC
TRBD2 | . | TRBJ2-2 | TRBV5-4 | CASSDGLAVTGELFF | TGTGCCAGCAGCGACGGACTAGCGGTCACCGGGGAGCTGTTTTTT
TRBD1 | . | TRBJ2-7 | TRBV19 | CASSITGGEYEQYF | TGTGCCAGTAGTATCACAGGGGGCGAATACGAGCAGTACTTC
TRBD1 | . | TRBJ2-3 | TRBV12-5 | CASGFSVSGQATQYF | TGTGCTAGTGGTTTTTCTGTGTCGGGACAGGCGACGCAGTATTTT
TRBD1 | . | TRBJ1-4 | TRBV29-1 | CSVEERGGWVEKLFF | TGCAGCGTTGAAGAAAGAGGGGGCTGGGTTGAAAAACTGTTTTTT
TRBD1 | . | TRBJ2-7 | TRBV7-2 | CASSPGTGMAYEQYF | TGTGCCAGCAGCCCTGGGACAGGGATGGCCTACGAGCAGTACTTC
. | once | TRBJ2-7 | TRBV12-3/TRBV12-4 | CASSLPSHEQYF | TGTGCCAGCAGTTTACCTAGCCACGAGCAGTACTTC
TRBD2 | once | TRBJ2-6 | TRBV2 | CASSDSGLAVSGANVLTF | TGTGCCAGCAGTGACTCCGGACTAGCGGTCTCTGGGGCCAACGTCCTGACTTTC
. | . | TRBJ1-2 | TRBV20-1 | CSASRTGSYGYTF | TGCAGTGCTAGTCGAACAGGCTCCTATGGCTACACCTTC
TRBD1 | . | TRBJ1-1 | TRBV10-3 | CAISERQGVFTEAFF | TGTGCCATCAGTGAGCGACAGGGGGTTTTCACTGAAGCTTTCTTT
. | . | TRBJ2-1 | TRBV19 | CASSIAGSYNEQFF | TGTGCCAGTAGTATAGCGGGTAGTTACAATGAGCAGTTCTTC
TRBD2 | . | TRBJ2-7 | TRBV7-2 | CASSLSRLAGGYEQYF | TGTGCCAGCAGCTTAAGTCGTTTAGCGGGGGGCTACGAGCAGTACTTC
TRBD1 | . | TRBJ1-1 | TRBV10-1 | CASTNGQEIEAFF | TGCGCCAGCACTAACGGACAGGAGATCGAAGCTTTCTTT
. | . | TRBJ2-1 | TRBV10-3 | CAISAPPGEDEQFF | TGTGCCATCAGTGCCCCCCCGGGAGAGGATGAGCAGTTCTTC
TRBD2 | . | TRBJ2-3 | TRBV7-6 | CASSLGLATSTDTQYF | TGTGCCAGCAGCTTAGGACTAGCGACTAGCACAGATACGCAGTATTTT
TRBD1 | . | TRBJ2-7 | TRBV9 | CASSVGNRGSYEQYF | TGTGCCAGCAGCGTAGGTAACAGGGGTTCCTACGAGCAGTACTTC
. | . | TRBJ1-2 | TRBV5-6 | CASSLGTSYTF | TGTGCCAGCAGCTTAGGGACTAGCTACACCTTC
. | . | TRBJ2-7 | TRBV2 | CASIAPSSYEQYF | TGTGCCAGCATAGCACCTAGCTCCTACGAGCAGTACTTC
. | . | TRBJ2-5 | TRBV5-4 | CASRPRVKEGETQYF | TGTGCCAGCAGACCACGTGTGAAGGAGGGGGAGACCCAGTACTTC
TRBD2 | . | TRBJ2-7 | TRBV13 | CASSTTGTSGRLSAEQYF | TGTGCCAGCAGCACGACCGGGACTAGCGGGAGACTGTCGGCCGAGCAGTACTTC
. | . | TRBJ1-5 | TRBV21-1 | CASSKWNKKGIRDGLKIECQPQHF | TGTGCCAGCAGCAAATGGAATAAAAAGGGGATCCGGGACGGACTAAAAATAGAATGTCAGCCCCAGCATTTT
. | . | TRBJ1-1 | TRBV7-5 | CARSSSRPLTLPEAFF | TGTGCCAGAAGCTCCAGTAGGCCCTTGACACTTCCTGAAGCTTTCTTT
. | . | TRBJ2-5 | TRBV29-1 | CSVRWSSETQYF | TGCAGCGTTCGTTGGAGTTCGGAGACCCAGTACTTC
. | . | TRBJ1-1 | TRBV9 | CASSVELGHTEAFF | TGTGCCAGCAGCGTAGAGTTGGGGCACACTGAAGCTTTCTTT
. | . | TRBJ1-3 | TRBV13 | CASSLTDGNTIYF | TGTGCCAGCAGCTTGACAGATGGAAACACCATATATTTT
TRBD2 | once | TRBJ2-1 | TRBV10-1 | CASKTSGGEQFF | TGCGCCAGCAAAACTAGCGGGGGTGAGCAGTTCTTC
. | . | TRBJ1-4 | TRBV7-9 | CASVPSTNEKLFF | TGTGCCAGCGTCCCCTCAACTAATGAAAAACTGTTTTTT
TRBD1 | . | TRBJ1-5 | TRBV10-3 | CAISESRQGAGNQPQHF | TGTGCCATCAGTGAGTCGAGGCAGGGGGCCGGCAATCAGCCCCAGCATTTT
. | . | TRBJ2-3 | TRBV5-1 | CASTFQTGSTDTQYF | TGCGCCAGCACCTTTCAGACAGGAAGCACAGATACGCAGTATTTT
TRBD2 | . | TRBJ2-7 | TRBV10-2 | CASSARTSGRYEQYF | TGCGCCAGCAGTGCTAGGACTAGCGGACGTTACGAGCAGTACTTC
. | . | TRBJ1-2 | TRBV6-4 | CASSDSYMSGYTF | TGTGCCAGCAGTGACTCGTATATGAGTGGCTACACCTTC
TRBD2 | . | TRBJ2-5 | TRBV6-2/TRBV6-3 | CASSQGTSGSTQETQYF | TGTGCCAGCAGTCAGGGGACTAGCGGATCTACCCAAGAGACCCAGTACTTC
. | . | TRBJ2-1 | TRBV5-4 | CASIKDYRTSSYNEQFF | TGTGCCAGCATCAAAGACTACCGTACTAGCTCCTACAATGAGCAGTTCTTC
TRBD1 | . | TRBJ1-2 | TRBV5-4 | CASSPQGAQDYGYTF | TGTGCCAGCAGTCCTCAGGGGGCTCAGGACTATGGCTACACCTTC
. | . | TRBJ1-4 | TRBV7-9 | CASSHGEGGGKLFF | TGTGCCAGCAGCCACGGGGAGGGAGGGGGGAAACTGTTTTTT
. | . | TRBJ1-5 | TRBV5-5 | CASSSVQGLTNQPQHF | TGTGCCAGCAGCTCAGTACAGGGTCTTACCAATCAGCCCCAGCATTTT
TRBD2 | once | TRBJ2-1 | TRBV7-2 | CASSLAQVAGWLDEQFF | TGTGCCAGCAGCTTAGCTCAGGTAGCGGGATGGTTAGATGAGCAGTTCTTC
TRBD2 | . | TRBJ2-4 | TRBV5-1 | CASSFNLVAGVAGGAKNIQYF | TGCGCCAGCAGCTTCAACCTCGTGGCAGGGGTCGCGGGGGGAGCCAAAAACATTCAGTACTTC
TRBD2 | . | TRBJ2-7 | TRBV10-3 | CAISVGSGRLSGYEQYF | TGTGCCATCAGTGTGGGGAGCGGGAGGCTCTCAGGCTACGAGCAGTACTTC
TRBD2 | . | TRBJ2-1 | TRBV7-8 | CASSPGLAGVYNEQFF | TGTGCCAGCAGCCCGGGACTAGCGGGAGTGTACAATGAGCAGTTCTTC
. | . | TRBJ2-7 | TRBV3-1/TRBV3-2 | CASRDRGTSYEQYF | TGTGCCAGCAGAGACCGGGGTACCTCCTACGAGCAGTACTTC
TRBD1 | . | TRBJ1-3 | TRBV19 | CASSIMGTGVGNTIYF | TGTGCCAGTAGTATTATGGGGACAGGGGTCGGAAACACCATATATTTT
. | . | TRBJ2-5 | TRBV30 | CAWSLSSGEAETQYF | TGTGCCTGGAGTCTCAGTAGTGGAGAGGCCGAGACCCAGTACTTC
. | . | TRBJ1-1 | TRBV5-6 | CASSFRGRVTEAFF | TGTGCCAGCAGCTTTAGGGGCAGGGTTACTGAAGCTTTCTTT
. | . | TRBJ2-7 | TRBV18 | CASSPRQVANYEQYF | TGTGCCAGCTCACCCAGACAGGTCGCTAACTACGAGCAGTACTTC
TRBD2 | . | TRBJ2-5 | TRBV19 | CASSGTIQETQYF | TGTGCCAGTAGTGGGACTATCCAAGAGACCCAGTACTTC
. | . | TRBJ1-1 | TRBV7-8 | CASSLGGVFTMNTEAFF | TGTGCCAGCAGCTTAGGGGGGGTTTTTACCATGAACACTGAAGCTTTCTTT
TRBD1 | . | TRBJ1-2 | TRBV24-1 | CATSAKEGASDTF | TGTGCCACCAGTGCGAAGGAGGGGGCCTCTGACACCTTC
. | . | TRBJ1-6 | TRBV6-2/TRBV6-3 | CASSYQRGEAGSYNSPLHF | TGTGCCAGCAGTTACCAGCGAGGGGAGGCCGGCTCCTATAATTCACCCCTCCACTTT
. | . | TRBJ1-6 | TRBV12-2 | CASRIHLWRDRSHSPLHF | TGTGCAAGTCGCATACACCTGTGGAGGGACCGCAGCCATTCACCCCTCCACTTT
. | . | TRBJ2-3 | TRBV3-1/TRBV3-2 | CASSPTGRRTDTQYF | TGTGCCAGCAGCCCTACCGGGAGACGCACAGATACGCAGTATTTT
TRBD1 | . | TRBJ1-1 | TRBV10-3 | CATGTGDLMNTEAFF | TGTGCCACTGGGACAGGGGACCTCATGAACACTGAAGCTTTCTTT
. | . | TRBJ2-7 | TRBV6-4 | CARRYGTYAYEQYF | TGTGCCAGAAGATACGGGACTTACGCGTACGAGCAGTACTTC